The clone carrying this T cell receptor beta chain was seen more than once but under ten times. The data stem from a study of T-cell reconstitution after alpha-beta-depleted transplantation in children. The V segment lost 5 bases and the J segment 4 bases; nucleotides outside the gene matches: 9. Germline CDR1 SEHNR, CDR2 FQNEAQ (reference sequence). The CDR3 totals 15 residues. Preparation of the TCRbeta library was carried out with unique molecular identifiers. Each CDR3 protein gets one entry after TCRdb re-called the PCR reads with MiXCR. The data contain 700,000 or so distinct CDR3 sequences, less than 15% of them singletons.

The V and J genes are TRBV7-9 and TRBJ2-7, with TRBD2 matching 9 bases. This TCR came from a girl aged 2 to 9 with congenital amegakaryocytic thrombocytopenia, due to receive a stem cell transplant. Sequenced here: PBMCs, sampled before TCRalphabeta/CD19-depleted stem cell transplant. The CDR3 DNA reads as TGTGCCAGCAGCGGGCCGGGACTAGCTTCTTACGAGCAGTACTTC. Encoded protein: CASSGPGLASYEQYF.